Listed below are T cell receptor beta chains from one sample, sequenced in a study of blood T cell repertoires in COVID-19. TCRdb's copy holds only in-frame clones and misses some; the assay was immunoSEQ multiplex PCR. The sample contains 250,000 to 350,000 clones, 70% to 90% of which appear only once. The sequenced sample consisted of peripheral blood. These receptors were taken from a woman between 25 and 40 years old with active or convalescent COVID-19. The CDR3 runs from the conserved cysteine through the conserved F or W. The order of the fields is clone size, J gene, V gene, D gene, CDR3 protein, CDR3 DNA. A D gene is named only where the DNA matches it firmly. Only part of the rows carry a size: once, few, many, or a class if the clone is expanded.

.,TRBJ1-4,TRBV7-9,.,CASSFDRLNEKLFF,TGTGCCAGCAGCTTCGACAGGCTCAATGAAAAACTGTTTTTT
.,TRBJ2-2,TRBV9,.,CASSASGSGSTGELFF,TGTGCCAGCAGCGCTTCGGGTTCGGGTAGCACCGGGGAGCTGTTTTTT
.,TRBJ2-2,TRBV19,TRBD2,CASGVTSGGGTGELFF,TGTGCCAGTGGGGTGACTAGCGGGGGCGGTACCGGGGAGCTGTTTTTT
few,TRBJ1-1,TRBV27,.,CASRRFNTEAFF,TGTGCCAGCAGGCGCTTTAACACTGAAGCTTTCTTT
.,TRBJ1-5,TRBV2,.,CASSDGSSNQPQHF,TGTGCCAGCAGTGACGGGTCTAGCAATCAGCCCCAGCATTTT
.,TRBJ2-5,TRBV9,TRBD2,CASSVEGSAGGGLETQYF,TGTGCCAGCAGCGTAGAGGGGTCCGCCGGGGGGGGCCTTGAGACCCAGTACTTC
.,TRBJ1-2,TRBV27,.,CASSPQTGVGYGYTF,TGTGCCAGCAGTCCCCAAACGGGGGTTGGGTATGGCTACACCTTC
.,TRBJ2-5,TRBV6-5,.,CASSGSLETQYF,TGTGCCAGCAGCGGGAGTCTGGAGACCCAGTACTTC
.,TRBJ2-1,TRBV6-4,.,CASSGQGGINEQFF,TGTGCCAGCAGTGGCCAGGGAGGCATCAATGAGCAGTTCTTC
.,TRBJ1-2,TRBV30,TRBD1,CAWSVTRDSRYGYTF,TGTGCCTGGAGTGTCACAAGGGACAGCCGCTATGGCTACACCTTC
once,TRBJ1-5,TRBV28,.,CASRNLGVTQPQHF,TGTGCCAGCAGAAATCTAGGGGTCACTCAGCCCCAGCATTTT
once,TRBJ2-5,TRBV5-1,.,CASSAAGRQVETQYF,TGCGCCAGCAGCGCCGCGGGGCGGCAAGTGGAGACCCAGTACTTC
.,TRBJ2-3,TRBV9,TRBD1,CASSPRTGTVSTDTQYF,TGTGCCAGCAGCCCCAGAACCGGGACAGTGAGCACAGATACGCAGTATTTT
.,TRBJ2-1,TRBV3-1/TRBV3-2,TRBD2,CASSLAGASYNEQFF,TGTGCCAGCAGCTTAGCGGGGGCCTCCTACAATGAGCAGTTCTTC
.,TRBJ2-2,TRBV11-3,.,CASSVGQRDTGELFF,TGTGCCAGCAGCGTCGGACAGAGGGACACCGGGGAGCTGTTTTTT
.,TRBJ1-2,TRBV3-1/TRBV3-2,TRBD1,CASSQPQGVGGYTF,TGTGCCAGCAGCCAACCACAGGGGGTGGGCGGCTACACCTTC
.,TRBJ2-1,TRBV4-3,.,CASSQGLSGYNEQFF,TGCGCCAGCAGCCAAGGACTAAGCGGTTACAATGAGCAGTTCTTC
.,TRBJ1-2,TRBV5-1,TRBD1,CASRGQGRYGYTF,TGCGCCAGCAGAGGACAGGGGAGGTATGGCTACACCTTC
.,TRBJ2-3,TRBV6-6,.,CASSQDSNTDTQYF,TGTGCCAGCAGCCAGGACAGTAACACAGATACGCAGTATTTT
.,TRBJ2-1,TRBV9,.,CASSVDPVYNEQFF,TGTGCCAGCAGCGTAGACCCAGTCTACAATGAGCAGTTCTTC
.,TRBJ1-3,TRBV6-2/TRBV6-3,.,CASSYSTGTGTGNTIYF,TGTGCCAGCAGTTACTCAACGGGAACAGGGACTGGAAACACCATATATTTT
few,TRBJ1-3,TRBV7-2,.,CASSFEPGEGNTIYF,TGTGCCAGCAGCTTCGAACCGGGAGAGGGAAACACCATATATTTT
.,TRBJ2-3,TRBV5-4,TRBD1,CASNLRTGGSTDTQYF,TGTGCCAGCAACCTGAGGACAGGTGGTAGCACAGATACGCAGTATTTT
once,TRBJ1-4,TRBV18,.,CASSAGFNEKLFF,TGTGCCAGCTCAGCGGGTTTTAATGAAAAACTGTTTTTT
.,TRBJ2-3,TRBV3-1/TRBV3-2,TRBD2,CASSQGIRGGDTQYF,TGTGCCAGCAGCCAAGGGATCCGGGGGGGAGATACGCAGTATTTT
.,TRBJ2-3,TRBV5-1,TRBD1,CASSLRQGRTDTQYF,TGCGCCAGCAGCCTCCGACAGGGGCGGACAGATACGCAGTATTTT
.,TRBJ2-5,TRBV5-1,TRBD1,CASRATGQLQETQYF,TGCGCCAGCAGGGCGACGGGACAGCTACAAGAGACCCAGTACTTC
.,TRBJ2-1,TRBV6-2/TRBV6-3,TRBD2,CASSFSSLLAGGYNEQFF,TGTGCCAGCAGTTTTTCATCACTTCTAGCGGGAGGGTACAATGAGCAGTTCTTC
.,TRBJ2-3,TRBV6-5,TRBD1,CACKGGNTDTQYF,TGTGCCTGCAAAGGGGGCAACACAGATACGCAGTATTTT
.,TRBJ1-1,TRBV10-1,.,CASRAQGNTEAFF,TGCGCCAGCAGAGCACAGGGGAACACTGAAGCTTTCTTT
.,TRBJ2-3,TRBV6-4,TRBD1,CASSDGQGADTQYF,TGTGCCAGCAGTGACGGACAGGGGGCAGATACGCAGTATTTT
once,TRBJ1-6,TRBV5-1,TRBD1,CASSLGGQGNSPLHF,TGCGCCAGCAGCTTGGGGGGACAGGGAAATTCACCCCTCCACTTT
.,TRBJ1-3,TRBV7-9,.,CASSLALMAAPGQGNTIYF,TGTGCCAGCAGCTTAGCCCTGATGGCCGCGCCAGGGCAAGGAAACACCATATATTTT
.,TRBJ2-3,TRBV24-1,TRBD2,CATSGPVAGALDTQYF,TGTGCCACCAGTGGACCCGTAGCGGGGGCTCTAGATACGCAGTATTTT
.,TRBJ1-1,TRBV6-1,.,CASKPAGVGTEAFF,TGTGCCAGCAAACCCGCCGGGGTAGGCACTGAAGCTTTCTTT
.,TRBJ1-6,TRBV7-8,TRBD1,CASSSTGGSSPLHF,TGTGCCAGCAGCTCGACAGGGGGGAGTTCACCCCTCCACTTT
.,TRBJ2-5,TRBV7-2,.,CASSGRGGQETQYF,TGTGCCAGCAGCGGAAGAGGCGGGCAAGAGACCCAGTACTTC
.,TRBJ1-1,TRBV19,TRBD1,CASSIGQGNTEAFF,TGTGCCAGTAGTATCGGACAGGGGAACACTGAAGCTTTCTTT
.,TRBJ1-2,TRBV19,.,CASSMGRERYGYTF,TGTGCCAGTAGTATGGGCAGGGAACGATATGGCTACACCTTC
.,TRBJ1-1,TRBV15,TRBD1,CATSRETGQGANTEAFF,TGTGCCACCAGCAGAGAGACCGGACAGGGGGCGAACACTGAAGCTTTCTTT
.,TRBJ2-2,TRBV7-2,.,CASSRDFPTGELFF,TGTGCCAGCAGTCGAGACTTTCCCACCGGGGAGCTGTTTTTT
.,TRBJ2-1,TRBV4-3,.,CASSHRRELEQFF,TGCGCCAGCAGCCATCGACGGGAGCTCGAGCAGTTCTTC
.,TRBJ2-7,TRBV4-3,.,CASSRRAGAYEQYF,TGCGCCAGCAGCCGGCGGGCAGGGGCCTACGAGCAGTACTTC
.,TRBJ2-1,TRBV11-3,TRBD1,CASSLSSGTGQNEQFF,TGTGCCAGCAGCTTGAGTTCCGGGACAGGGCAAAATGAGCAGTTCTTC
.,TRBJ1-2,TRBV10-3,TRBD1,CAISDPRTGQAYGYTF,TGTGCCATCAGTGACCCTAGAACCGGACAGGCGTATGGCTACACCTTC